This section outlines one T cell receptor beta chain sequence together with its context. Its cognate antigen is unknown. This CDR3 has 17 residues. The sample is drawn from a study of cytomegalovirus exposure and HLA in healthy donors. Background on the study: Among roughly 190 million T cells, an earlier analysis found 117 million unique TCR beta sequences.

Amplification used 60 Vbeta primers and 13 Jbeta primers. Generated by immunoSEQ multiplex PCR, the TCRdb table keeps only in-frame clones and is missing some. The sample includes 150,000 to 200,000 clones, around 76% of them seen just once. Findings of the study overall: As a later analysis showed, a missense DCLRE1C variant was linked to trimming of TCR beta V- and J-genes. Reportedly, TCR beta sequences accurately predicted HLA-A and HLA-B alleles in most subjects. Later on, an analysis showed TCR association rates differing by HLA locus, with DRB1 the most and HLA-C the fewest.

The gene calls are TRBV21-1 and TRBJ2-7; the table's D gene call, TRBD1, was not cross checked with the DNA. TRBV21-1 is a recognized pseudogene. Source material: PBMCs. This clonotype was obtained from a man aged 30-40 years in good health and CMV-seronegative. DNA for the CDR3: TGTGCCAGCAGCATCGCACGACAGTTCCTCAGAGGAGTCGAGCAGTACTTC. Protein: CASSIARQFLRGVEQYF.